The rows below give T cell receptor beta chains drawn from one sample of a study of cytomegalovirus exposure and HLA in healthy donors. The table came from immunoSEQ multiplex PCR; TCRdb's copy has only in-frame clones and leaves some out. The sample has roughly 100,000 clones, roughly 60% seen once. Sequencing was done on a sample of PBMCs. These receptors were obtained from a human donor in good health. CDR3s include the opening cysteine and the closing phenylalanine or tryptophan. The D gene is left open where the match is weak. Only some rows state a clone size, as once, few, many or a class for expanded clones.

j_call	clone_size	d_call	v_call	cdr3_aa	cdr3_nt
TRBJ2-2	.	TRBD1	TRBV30	CAWKGTGKGSGELLF	TGTGCCTGGAAGGGGACAGGGAAGGGGTCCGGGGAGCTGCTTTTT
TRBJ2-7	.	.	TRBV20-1	CSARVSNEQYF	TGCAGTGCTAGAGTTAGCAACGAGCAGTACTTC
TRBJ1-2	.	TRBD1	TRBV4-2	CASSQEPGTANYGYTF	TGTGCCAGCAGCCAAGAACCCGGGACAGCTAACTATGGCTACACCTTC
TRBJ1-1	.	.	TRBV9	CASSTRDRLMNTEAFF	TGTGCCAGCAGCACGCGAGACAGACTTATGAACACTGAAGCTTTCTTT
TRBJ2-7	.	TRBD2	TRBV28	CATKYLLAGGSHEQYF	TGTGCCACCAAATACCTACTAGCGGGAGGGTCTCACGAGCAGTACTTC
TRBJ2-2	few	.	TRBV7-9	CASIETGVRTGELFF	TGTGCCAGCATCGAAACCGGGGTACGGACCGGGGAGCTGTTTTTT
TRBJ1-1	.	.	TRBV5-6	CASSFGKMNTEAFF	TGTGCCAGCAGCTTCGGTAAAATGAACACTGAAGCTTTCTTT
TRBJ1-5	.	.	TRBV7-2	CASSSQGNQPQHF	TGTGCCAGCAGCTCTCAGGGGAACCAGCCCCAGCATTTT
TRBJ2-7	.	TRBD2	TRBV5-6	CASTSRALAGGYAWEQYF	TGTGCCAGCACTTCTAGGGCCCTAGCGGGAGGGTACGCTTGGGAGCAGTACTTC
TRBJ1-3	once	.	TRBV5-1	CASRSRGDTIYF	TGCGCCAGCAGATCGAGAGGTGACACCATATATTTT
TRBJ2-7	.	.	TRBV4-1	CASSQELVQATYEQYF	TGCGCCAGCAGCCAAGAATTGGTTCAAGCCACCTACGAGCAGTACTTC
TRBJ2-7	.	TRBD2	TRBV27	CASRRTSGDGVDEQYF	TGTGCCAGCAGGAGGACTAGCGGGGACGGGGTGGACGAGCAGTACTTC
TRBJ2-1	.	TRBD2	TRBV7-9	CASGLSSGRNNEQFF	TGTGCCAGCGGACTCTCTAGCGGGAGAAACAATGAGCAGTTCTTC
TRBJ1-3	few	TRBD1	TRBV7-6	CASSPRTGPATGNTIYF	TGTGCCAGCAGCCCCCGGACAGGACCGGCTACTGGAAACACCATATATTTT
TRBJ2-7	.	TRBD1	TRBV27	CASSLQGAHEQYF	TGTGCCAGCAGTTTACAGGGGGCCCACGAGCAGTACTTC
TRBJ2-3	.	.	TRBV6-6	CASSYSTSSPTDTQYF	TGTGCCAGCAGTTACTCGACTAGTTCCCCTACAGATACGCAGTATTTT
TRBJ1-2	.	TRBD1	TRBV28	CASRRDRFVGGYTF	TGTGCCAGCAGACGGGACAGGTTTGTGGGTGGCTACACCTTC
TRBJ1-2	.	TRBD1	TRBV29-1	CSVVEGAGRGYTF	TGCAGCGTTGTTGAGGGGGCCGGTAGGGGCTACACCTTC
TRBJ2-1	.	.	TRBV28	CASSFWGPNRNEQFF	TGTGCCAGCAGTTTCTGGGGGCCAAATAGGAATGAGCAGTTCTTC
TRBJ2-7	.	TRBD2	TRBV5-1	CASSLAGVVQYF	TGCGCCAGCAGTCTAGCGGGAGTTGTACAGTACTTC
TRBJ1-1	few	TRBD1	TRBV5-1	CASSLATGGGTEAFF	TGCGCCAGCAGCTTAGCTACAGGGGGCGGCACTGAAGCTTTCTTT
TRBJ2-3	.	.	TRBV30	CAWSVENTDTQYF	TGTGCCTGGAGTGTAGAGAACACAGATACGCAGTATTTT
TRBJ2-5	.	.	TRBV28	CASSATDPLGFVGTQYF	TGTGCCAGCAGTGCTACCGACCCTCTAGGCTTTGTAGGGACCCAGTACTTC
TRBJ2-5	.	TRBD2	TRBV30	CAWSAKTSGRRETQYF	TGTGCCTGGAGTGCGAAGACTAGCGGGAGACGGGAGACCCAGTACTTC
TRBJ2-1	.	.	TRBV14	CASSQDEIEQFF	TGTGCCAGCAGCCAAGATGAGATTGAGCAGTTCTTC
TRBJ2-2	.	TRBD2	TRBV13	CASSLGLTSGGNTGELFF	TGTGCCAGCAGCTTAGGACTCACTAGCGGGGGGAACACCGGGGAGCTGTTTTTT
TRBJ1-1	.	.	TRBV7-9	CASSSIQGRAFF	TGTGCCAGCAGCTCAATACAGGGTAGAGCTTTCTTT
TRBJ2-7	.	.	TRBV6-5	CASSYQGRYEQYF	TGTGCCAGCAGCTATCAGGGGCGCTACGAGCAGTACTTC
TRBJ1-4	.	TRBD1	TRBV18	CASSLEQGIVEKLFF	TGTGCCAGCTCACTGGAACAGGGGATTGTTGAAAAACTGTTTTTT
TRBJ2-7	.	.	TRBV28	CASKSAEGYEQYF	TGTGCCAGCAAATCGGCGGAGGGCTACGAGCAGTACTTC
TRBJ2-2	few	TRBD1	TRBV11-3	CASSLVAGGRTGELFF	TGTGCCAGCAGCTTAGTGGCAGGGGGTCGCACCGGGGAGCTGTTTTTT
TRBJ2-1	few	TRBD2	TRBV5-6	CASSRGLAGHNEQFF	TGTGCCAGCAGCAGGGGACTAGCGGGACACAATGAGCAGTTCTTC
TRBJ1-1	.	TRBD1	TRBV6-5	CASRRDRGLNTEAFF	TGTGCCAGCAGAAGGGACAGGGGGCTGAACACTGAAGCTTTCTTT
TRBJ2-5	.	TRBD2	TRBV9	CASSSRLAGARGETQYF	TGTGCCAGCAGCTCTAGACTAGCGGGAGCCCGAGGAGAGACCCAGTACTTC
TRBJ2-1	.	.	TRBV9	CASSVGRGNEQFF	TGTGCCAGCAGCGTAGGAAGGGGGAATGAGCAGTTCTTC
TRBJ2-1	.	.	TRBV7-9	CSSSLTAGEQFF	TGTTCCAGCAGCTTAACGGCAGGCGAGCAGTTCTTC
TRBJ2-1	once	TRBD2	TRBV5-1	CASAGLEYNEQFF	TGCGCCAGTGCGGGACTAGAATACAATGAGCAGTTCTTC
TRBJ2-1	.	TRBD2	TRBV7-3	CASSQILAGYNEQFF	TGTGCCAGCAGTCAGATACTAGCGGGGTACAATGAGCAGTTCTTC
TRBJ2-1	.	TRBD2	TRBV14	CASSRLAGGYGNEQFF	TGTGCCAGCAGCCGACTAGCGGGAGGGTACGGCAATGAGCAGTTCTTC
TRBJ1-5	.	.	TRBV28	CASSSAGGQTGQPQHF	TGTGCCAGCAGTTCGGCCGGGGGGCAAACGGGTCAGCCCCAGCATTTT
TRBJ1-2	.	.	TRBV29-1	CSTGTRGDYGYTF	TGCAGCACAGGCACTCGGGGGGACTATGGCTACACCTTC
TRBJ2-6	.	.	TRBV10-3	CAIRGGVGANVLTF	TGTGCCATCAGAGGAGGGGTTGGGGCCAACGTCCTGACTTTC
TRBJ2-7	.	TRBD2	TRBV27	CASSFNIRTSGRSHEQYF	TGTGCCAGCAGTTTTAACATACGGACTAGCGGGAGGAGTCACGAGCAGTACTTC
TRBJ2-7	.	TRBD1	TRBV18	CASSPVSGQGSYEQYF	TGTGCCAGCTCACCTGTCTCGGGACAGGGCTCCTACGAGCAGTACTTC
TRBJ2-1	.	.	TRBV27	CASNGGGEQFF	TGTGCCAGCAACGGCGGCGGTGAACAGTTCTTC
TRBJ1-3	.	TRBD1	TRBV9	CASSPRTGSSGNTIYF	TGTGCCAGCAGCCCTAGGACAGGTTCCTCTGGAAACACCATATATTTT
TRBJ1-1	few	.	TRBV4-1	CASRDIVNTEAFF	TGCGCCAGCAGGGACATTGTGAACACTGAAGCTTTCTTT
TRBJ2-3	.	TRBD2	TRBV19	CASSALSGGEDTQYF	TGTGCCAGTAGTGCGCTGTCGGGGGGGGAAGATACGCAGTATTTT
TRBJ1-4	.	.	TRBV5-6	CASSSYYATNEKLFF	TGTGCCAGCAGCTCCTACTATGCAACTAATGAAAAACTGTTTTTT